Listed below are T cell receptor beta chains from one sample, sequenced in a study of lung T cells in sarcoidosis with Löfgren's syndrome. Each CDR3 protein gets one entry after TCRdb re-called the reads with MiXCR. The sample has about 19,000 distinct CDR3 sequences, roughly 22% seen once; the top ten hold 4.1%. Sequenced input: CD4+ T cells from PBMCs. The receptors originated from a human donor with sarcoidosis (Löfgren's syndrome or another form), or a control subject (not recorded which). Both conserved end residues are part of each CDR3. A D gene is named only where the DNA matches it firmly. Part of the rows lack a size; the others show once, few, many or a class for expanded clones.

v_call: TRBV9; d_call: TRBD1; clone_size: few; j_call: TRBJ2-1; cdr3_aa: CASSGPGTASYNEQFF; cdr3_nt: TGTGCCAGCAGCGGGCCTGGGACAGCATCCTACAATGAGCAGTTCTTC
v_call: TRBV7-9; d_call: TRBD1; clone_size: many; j_call: TRBJ2-7; cdr3_aa: CASNRDRGAYEQYF; cdr3_nt: TGTGCCAGCAACCGGGACAGGGGTGCCTACGAGCAGTACTTC
v_call: TRBV5-4; d_call: TRBD1; clone_size: many; j_call: TRBJ2-5; cdr3_aa: CASSSGQGAKGETQYF; cdr3_nt: TGTGCCAGCAGCTCCGGACAGGGGGCCAAGGGAGAGACCCAGTACTTC
v_call: TRBV6-1; d_call: NA; clone_size: many; j_call: TRBJ2-5; cdr3_aa: CASSEAEPKETQYF; cdr3_nt: TGTGCCAGCAGTGAAGCGGAGCCAAAAGAGACCCAGTACTTC
v_call: TRBV3-1; d_call: NA; clone_size: NA; j_call: TRBJ2-1; cdr3_aa: CASSQGAAGRDEQFF; cdr3_nt: TGTGCCAGCAGCCAAGGTGCGGCAGGGCGGGATGAGCAATTCTTC
v_call: TRBV30; d_call: TRBD2; clone_size: many; j_call: TRBJ2-7; cdr3_aa: CAWTRGSGPLEQYF; cdr3_nt: TGTGCCTGGACCCGGGGTAGCGGGCCCCTCGAGCAGTACTTC
v_call: TRBV15; d_call: TRBD1; clone_size: medium-sized; j_call: TRBJ1-4; cdr3_aa: CATSRKVGTENEKLFF; cdr3_nt: TGTGCCACCAGCAGAAAAGTCGGGACAGAGAATGAAAAACTGTTTTTT
v_call: TRBV20-1; d_call: NA; clone_size: medium-sized; j_call: TRBJ1-1; cdr3_aa: CSASIGQNTEAFF; cdr3_nt: TGCAGTGCTAGTATAGGCCAGAACACTGAAGCTTTCTTT
v_call: TRBV20-1; d_call: NA; clone_size: many; j_call: TRBJ1-5; cdr3_aa: CSASSGTSNQPQHF; cdr3_nt: TGCAGTGCTAGTTCCGGGACAAGCAATCAGCCCCAGCATTTT
v_call: TRBV6-5; d_call: NA; clone_size: NA; j_call: TRBJ1-1; cdr3_aa: CASSKILRTGTMDTETLF; cdr3_nt: TGTGCCAGCAGTAAAATCCTCCGCACAGGCACAATGGACACTGAAACTCTCTTT
v_call: TRBV7-9; d_call: NA; clone_size: many; j_call: TRBJ2-5; cdr3_aa: CASSFGVAAQETQYF; cdr3_nt: TGTGCCAGCAGCTTTGGGGTAGCGGCCCAAGAGACCCAGTACTTC
v_call: TRBV24-1; d_call: TRBD2; clone_size: many; j_call: TRBJ2-3; cdr3_aa: CATSSAGADTQYF; cdr3_nt: TGTGCCACCAGTTCCGCGGGAGCAGATACGCAGTATTTT
v_call: TRBV7-8; d_call: NA; clone_size: many; j_call: TRBJ2-1; cdr3_aa: CASSLFVNEQFF; cdr3_nt: TGTGCCAGCAGCTTATTCGTCAATGAGCAGTTCTTC
v_call: TRBV27; d_call: NA; clone_size: medium-sized; j_call: TRBJ2-1; cdr3_aa: CASRPFSAGKDSYNEQFF; cdr3_nt: TGTGCCAGCAGACCGTTTTCAGCGGGCAAAGACTCCTACAATGAGCAGTTCTTC
v_call: TRBV9; d_call: NA; clone_size: NA; j_call: TRBJ2-3; cdr3_aa: CASSVDSFRDTQYF; cdr3_nt: TGTGCCAGCAGCGTAGATTCCTTTCGTGATACGCAGTATTTT
v_call: TRBV25-1; d_call: NA; clone_size: NA; j_call: TRBJ1-1; cdr3_aa: CASSPNRVRSAEAFF; cdr3_nt: TGTGCCAGTAGTCCTAACAGGGTGAGGAGCGCTGAAGCTTTCTTT
v_call: TRBV3-1; d_call: NA; clone_size: NA; j_call: TRBJ1-1; cdr3_aa: CASSQVPGAEAFF; cdr3_nt: TGTGCCAGCAGCCAGGTACCAGGTGCTGAAGCTTTCTTT
v_call: TRBV3-1; d_call: NA; clone_size: many; j_call: TRBJ1-2; cdr3_aa: CASSPLRHYGYTF; cdr3_nt: TGTGCCAGCAGCCCCCTAAGACACTATGGCTACACCTTC
v_call: TRBV28; d_call: NA; clone_size: medium-sized; j_call: TRBJ1-1; cdr3_aa: CASSLAVENTEAFF; cdr3_nt: TGTGCCAGCAGTTTAGCAGTCGAGAACACTGAAGCTTTCTTT
v_call: TRBV7-9; d_call: NA; clone_size: few; j_call: TRBJ2-3; cdr3_aa: CASNLLDMISTDTQYF; cdr3_nt: TGTGCCAGCAATCTCTTGGACATGATTAGCACAGATACGCAGTATTTT
v_call: TRBV20-1; d_call: TRBD2; clone_size: many; j_call: TRBJ2-3; cdr3_aa: CSANRASGGPTNTQYF; cdr3_nt: TGCAGTGCCAACCGGGCTAGCGGGGGTCCCACGAATACGCAGTATTTT
v_call: TRBV11-2; d_call: NA; clone_size: many; j_call: TRBJ2-7; cdr3_aa: CASSLMEGWHEQYF; cdr3_nt: TGTGCCAGCAGCTTAATGGAGGGATGGCACGAGCAGTACTTC
v_call: TRBV12-3/TRBV12-4; d_call: NA; clone_size: many; j_call: TRBJ1-5; cdr3_aa: CASTPKDLNQPQHF; cdr3_nt: TGTGCCAGCACTCCCAAGGACCTCAATCAGCCCCAGCATTTT
v_call: TRBV20-1; d_call: NA; clone_size: many; j_call: TRBJ2-7; cdr3_aa: CSVPGRGGAYEQYF; cdr3_nt: TGCAGTGTTCCCGGGAGAGGGGGAGCGTACGAGCAGTACTTC
v_call: TRBV28; d_call: NA; clone_size: medium-sized; j_call: TRBJ1-5; cdr3_aa: CASSPISQPQHF; cdr3_nt: TGTGCCAGCAGCCCTATCTCTCAGCCCCAGCATTTT
v_call: TRBV6-1; d_call: TRBD2; clone_size: medium-sized; j_call: TRBJ2-1; cdr3_aa: CASSPRLAASNEQFF; cdr3_nt: TGTGCCAGCAGTCCCCGACTAGCGGCCAGCAATGAGCAGTTCTTC
v_call: TRBV18; d_call: TRBD2; clone_size: NA; j_call: TRBJ2-1; cdr3_aa: CASSPTFLSGSGSCNEQFF; cdr3_nt: TGTGCCAGCTCACCCACATTTCTAAGCGGGAGCGGCTCCTGCAATGAGCAGTTCTTC
v_call: TRBV19; d_call: TRBD2; clone_size: many; j_call: TRBJ2-2; cdr3_aa: CASSPFSGGGTGELFF; cdr3_nt: TGTGCCAGTAGTCCCTTTTCGGGAGGCGGTACCGGGGAGCTGTTTTTT
v_call: TRBV10-3; d_call: TRBD1; clone_size: many; j_call: TRBJ2-5; cdr3_aa: CAISEGQGYQETQYF; cdr3_nt: TGTGCCATCAGTGAGGGACAGGGGTACCAAGAGACCCAGTACTTC
v_call: TRBV19; d_call: TRBD1; clone_size: NA; j_call: TRBJ1-4; cdr3_aa: CASSTTGTAEKLFF; cdr3_nt: TGTGCCAGTAGTACGACAGGGACCGCTGAAAAACTGTTTTTT
v_call: TRBV20-1; d_call: NA; clone_size: many; j_call: TRBJ1-1; cdr3_aa: CSARTGGETEAFF; cdr3_nt: TGCAGTGCTCGAACGGGGGGAGAAACTGAAGCTTTCTTT
v_call: TRBV15; d_call: NA; clone_size: medium-sized; j_call: TRBJ1-1; cdr3_aa: CATSRDGDFPSNTEAFF; cdr3_nt: TGTGCCACCAGCAGAGATGGGGACTTTCCCTCAAACACTGAAGCTTTCTTT
v_call: TRBV27; d_call: TRBD2; clone_size: medium-sized; j_call: TRBJ2-1; cdr3_aa: CASSRILAGGTYNEQFF; cdr3_nt: TGTGCCAGCAGTCGGATACTAGCGGGGGGTACCTACAATGAGCAGTTCTTC
v_call: TRBV28; d_call: NA; clone_size: NA; j_call: TRBJ2-3; cdr3_aa: CASSLQGPTDTQYF; cdr3_nt: TGTGCCAGCAGCCTTCAGGGGCCCACAGATACGCAGTATTTT
v_call: TRBV18; d_call: NA; clone_size: many; j_call: TRBJ2-5; cdr3_aa: CASSPPLLGQETQYF; cdr3_nt: TGTGCCAGCTCACCACCTCTTCTAGGACAAGAGACCCAGTACTTC
v_call: TRBV3-1; d_call: NA; clone_size: NA; j_call: TRBJ1-3; cdr3_aa: CASSQGFVGGNTIYF; cdr3_nt: TGTGCCAGCAGCCAAGGATTCGTGGGTGGAAACACCATATATTTT
v_call: TRBV18; d_call: NA; clone_size: many; j_call: TRBJ1-3; cdr3_aa: CASSPSDGGNTIYF; cdr3_nt: TGTGCCAGCTCACCATCGGACGGCGGAAACACCATATATTTT
v_call: TRBV28; d_call: TRBD2; clone_size: many; j_call: TRBJ2-1; cdr3_aa: CASSFPGLAGLEQFF; cdr3_nt: TGTGCCAGCAGTTTTCCGGGACTAGCGGGACTAGAGCAGTTCTTC
v_call: TRBV16; d_call: NA; clone_size: many; j_call: TRBJ1-2; cdr3_aa: CASSHTDGGYGYTF; cdr3_nt: TGTGCCAGCAGCCACACTGACGGAGGCTATGGCTACACCTTC
v_call: TRBV12-3/TRBV12-4; d_call: NA; clone_size: many; j_call: TRBJ1-2; cdr3_aa: CASSLSGAYYGYTF; cdr3_nt: TGTGCCAGCAGTTTGTCAGGGGCCTATTATGGCTACACCTTC
v_call: TRBV7-2; d_call: NA; clone_size: many; j_call: TRBJ1-5; cdr3_aa: CASSLLDNQPQHF; cdr3_nt: TGTGCCAGCAGCTTACTTGATAATCAGCCCCAGCATTTT
v_call: TRBV6-2/TRBV6-3; d_call: TRBD1; clone_size: NA; j_call: TRBJ2-5; cdr3_aa: CASRVGTGGGETQYF; cdr3_nt: TGTGCCAGCAGGGTAGGGACAGGGGGCGGCGAGACCCAGTACTTC
v_call: TRBV5-1; d_call: TRBD1; clone_size: few; j_call: TRBJ2-7; cdr3_aa: CASSLGGQGYEQYF; cdr3_nt: TGCGCCAGCAGCTTGGGGGGACAGGGCTACGAGCAGTACTTC
v_call: TRBV6-1; d_call: NA; clone_size: medium-sized; j_call: TRBJ2-5; cdr3_aa: CASRWTHQETQYF; cdr3_nt: TGTGCCAGCAGATGGACACACCAAGAGACCCAGTACTTC
v_call: TRBV7-9; d_call: NA; clone_size: many; j_call: TRBJ2-3; cdr3_aa: CASTLGGDTQYF; cdr3_nt: TGTGCCAGCACCTTGGGGGGAGATACGCAGTATTTT
v_call: TRBV6-2/TRBV6-3; d_call: NA; clone_size: many; j_call: TRBJ2-5; cdr3_aa: CASSSSGKGETQYF; cdr3_nt: TGTGCCAGCAGTTCTTCAGGGAAAGGAGAGACCCAGTACTTC
v_call: TRBV6-1; d_call: NA; clone_size: medium-sized; j_call: TRBJ2-5; cdr3_aa: CASSLDGNQETQYF; cdr3_nt: TGTGCCAGCAGTTTGGATGGGAACCAAGAGACCCAGTACTTC
v_call: TRBV3-1; d_call: NA; clone_size: many; j_call: TRBJ2-1; cdr3_aa: CASSQDAAGRDEQFF; cdr3_nt: TGTGCCAGCAGCCAAGATGCGGCAGGGCGGGATGAGCAGTTCTTC
v_call: TRBV20-1; d_call: TRBD1; clone_size: many; j_call: TRBJ2-3; cdr3_aa: CSARTGQGVDTQYF; cdr3_nt: TGCAGTGCTCGAACGGGACAGGGAGTAGATACGCAGTATTTT
v_call: TRBV7-9; d_call: NA; clone_size: many; j_call: TRBJ2-1; cdr3_aa: CASSRPSTGNEQFF; cdr3_nt: TGTGCCAGCAGCCGCCCGTCGACTGGCAATGAGCAGTTCTTC
v_call: TRBV15; d_call: TRBD2; clone_size: medium-sized; j_call: TRBJ2-3; cdr3_aa: CATSRGTSPDTQYF; cdr3_nt: TGTGCCACCAGCAGAGGGACTAGCCCAGATACGCAGTATTTT
v_call: TRBV7-9; d_call: TRBD1; clone_size: many; j_call: TRBJ1-1; cdr3_aa: CASSPQGVKAFF; cdr3_nt: TGTGCCAGCAGCCCTCAGGGGGTGAAAGCTTTCTTT
v_call: TRBV6-6; d_call: NA; clone_size: medium-sized; j_call: TRBJ2-7; cdr3_aa: CASSYGVGEQYF; cdr3_nt: TGTGCCAGCAGTTACGGGGTCGGCGAGCAGTACTTC
v_call: TRBV4-3; d_call: NA; clone_size: many; j_call: TRBJ1-1; cdr3_aa: CASSQDAAGATEAFF; cdr3_nt: TGCGCCAGCAGCCAAGATGCAGCAGGGGCCACTGAAGCTTTCTTT
v_call: TRBV28; d_call: NA; clone_size: many; j_call: TRBJ2-3; cdr3_aa: CASSDWRDTQYF; cdr3_nt: TGTGCCAGCAGTGACTGGAGGGATACGCAGTATTTT
v_call: TRBV7-2; d_call: TRBD1; clone_size: many; j_call: TRBJ2-7; cdr3_aa: CASSNDRGNYEQYF; cdr3_nt: TGTGCCAGCAGCAACGACAGGGGGAACTACGAGCAGTACTTC
v_call: TRBV14; d_call: NA; clone_size: NA; j_call: TRBJ1-1; cdr3_aa: CASSQVSGDTEAFF; cdr3_nt: TGTGCCAGCAGCCAAGTTTCGGGGGACACTGAAGCTTTCTTT